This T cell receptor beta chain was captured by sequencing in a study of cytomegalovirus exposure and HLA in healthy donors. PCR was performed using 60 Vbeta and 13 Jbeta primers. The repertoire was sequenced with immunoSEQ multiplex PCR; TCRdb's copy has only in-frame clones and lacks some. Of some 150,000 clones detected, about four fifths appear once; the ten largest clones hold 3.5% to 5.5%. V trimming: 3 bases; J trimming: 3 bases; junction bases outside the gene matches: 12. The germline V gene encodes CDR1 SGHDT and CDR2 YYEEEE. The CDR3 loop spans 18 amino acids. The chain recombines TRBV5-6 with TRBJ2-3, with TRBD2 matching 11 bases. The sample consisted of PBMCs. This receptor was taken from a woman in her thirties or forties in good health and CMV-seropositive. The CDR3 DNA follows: TGTGCCAGCAGCTCCATGATTCTAGCGGGAGGAGTTACAGATACGCAGTATTTT. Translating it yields CASSSMILAGGVTDTQYF.